This T cell receptor beta chain is from a study of blood T cell repertoires in COVID-19 (dated by TCRdb to about 2020). Turning to the overall study: Collaborator samples came from the United States, Italy and Spain and covered acute and convalescent phases of COVID-19. The repertoires were released in a freely available public database meant as a resource for research on the immune response to SARS-CoV-2. The material from the prospective study consisted of cDNA or gDNA derived from T cells, B-cell-depleted T cells, or PBMCs. The dataset comprised deeply sampled blood TCRbeta repertoires from subjects exposed to, actively infected with, or recovered from COVID-19. Samples were obtained from the ongoing ImmuneRACE study (first 160 participants) and from about 1,300 subjects provided by 6 global collaborators. HLA class I and class II types, where available, came from metadata supplied by the sample provider rather than from assay-based typing. The sample metadata nearly always contained a de-identified subject ID, COVID-19 status, age in years and sex.

This clone was found once. No cognate antigen has been identified for it. The record has no base qualities; no much larger clone is one base away. V sheds 3 bases and J sheds 6 bases, leaving 12 bases between their ends. The CDR3 sequence holds 14 residues, the cysteine and phenylalanine included. Of the read, only the CDR3 DNA is kept; its 42 bases are in frame from base 1. CDR1 and CDR2, looked up from the germline V gene, are ENHRY and SYGVKD. The immunoSEQ Assay, a bias-controlled multiplex PCR, was used to amplify TCRbeta CDR3 regions from genomic DNA. Turning to the authors' computational methods: The number of nucleated cells in each sample was estimated from the amplification of reference gene primers within the assay. Sequence reads were collapsed and filtered to measure the absolute abundance of every unique TCRbeta CDR3 rearrangement. For each sample, productive Simpson clonality was calculated as the square root of Simpson's diversity index over productive rearrangements. TCRdb retrieved this table from immuneACCESS and kept in-frame rearrangements only. Not all clones are present; in checked studies, unresolved V genes account for under half, and no reason is known for the remainder. V, J and clone size derive from that table, while D and trimming were established from the DNA sequence. The sample data list 110,000 to 150,000 clones, and about 80% of these were observed just once. The ten largest clones add up to around 8% of the sample.

Broader findings and caveats from the paper: The amount of clinical and demographic metadata varied by source and participant and was provided uncurated.

The collaborating institutions used their own protocols to collect whole blood in K2EDTA tubes. For TCRbeta analysis, collaborator samples were shipped as frozen whole blood, as isolated PBMCs, or as DNA extracted from either sample type. Input material: peripheral blood. The clonotype was recovered from a human donor in a cohort sampled during active COVID-19. The rearranged segments are TRBV10-3 and TRBJ1-5; perhaps TRBD1 is the D gene, with 5 bases matching. CDR3 sequence: CAISDRGGTQPQHF. The nucleotide sequence reads TGTGCCATCAGTGATCGGGGAGGGACTCAGCCCCAGCATTTT.